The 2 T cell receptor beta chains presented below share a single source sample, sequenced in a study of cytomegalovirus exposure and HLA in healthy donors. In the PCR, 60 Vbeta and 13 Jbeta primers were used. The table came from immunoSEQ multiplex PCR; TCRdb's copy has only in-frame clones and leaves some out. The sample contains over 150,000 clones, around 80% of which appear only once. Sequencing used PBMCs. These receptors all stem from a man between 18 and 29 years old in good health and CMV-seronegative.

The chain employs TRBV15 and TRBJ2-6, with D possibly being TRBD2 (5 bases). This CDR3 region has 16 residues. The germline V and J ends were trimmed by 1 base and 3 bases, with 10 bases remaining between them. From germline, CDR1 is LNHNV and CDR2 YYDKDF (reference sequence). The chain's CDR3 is CATSRARGGGANVLTF. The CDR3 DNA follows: TGTGCCACCAGCAGAGCTCGGGGTGGTGGGGCCAACGTCCTGACTTTC.

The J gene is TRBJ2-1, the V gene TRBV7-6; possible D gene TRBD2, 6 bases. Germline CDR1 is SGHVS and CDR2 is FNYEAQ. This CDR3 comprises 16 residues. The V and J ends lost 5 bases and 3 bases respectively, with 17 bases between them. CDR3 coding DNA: TGTGCCAGCAGCCCCCGCGGCGGGATAGGCTACAATGAGCAGTTCTTC. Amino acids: CASSPRGGIGYNEQFF. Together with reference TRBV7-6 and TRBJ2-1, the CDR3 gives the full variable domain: GAGVSQSPRYKVTKRGQDVALRCDPISGHVSLYWYRQALGQGPEFLTYFNYEAQQDKSGLPNDRFSAERPEGSISTLTIQRTEQRDSAMYRCASSPRGGIGYNEQFFGPGTRLTVL.